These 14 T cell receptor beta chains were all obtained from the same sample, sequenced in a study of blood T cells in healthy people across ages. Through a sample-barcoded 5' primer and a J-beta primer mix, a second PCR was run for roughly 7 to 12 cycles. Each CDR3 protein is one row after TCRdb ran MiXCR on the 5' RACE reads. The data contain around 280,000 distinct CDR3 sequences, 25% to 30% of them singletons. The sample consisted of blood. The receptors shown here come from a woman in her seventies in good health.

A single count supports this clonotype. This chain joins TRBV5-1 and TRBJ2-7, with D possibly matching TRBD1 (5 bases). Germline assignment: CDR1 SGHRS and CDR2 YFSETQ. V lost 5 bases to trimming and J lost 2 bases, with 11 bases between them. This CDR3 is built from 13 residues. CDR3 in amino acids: CASSPDMTYEQYF. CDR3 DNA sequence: TGCGCCAGCAGTCCGGACATGACCTACGAGCAGTACTTC.

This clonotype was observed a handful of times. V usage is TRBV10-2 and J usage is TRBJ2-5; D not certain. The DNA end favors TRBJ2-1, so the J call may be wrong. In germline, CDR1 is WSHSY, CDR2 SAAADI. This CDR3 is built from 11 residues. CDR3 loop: CASKPYNEQFF. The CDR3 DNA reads TGCGCCAGCAAACCCTACAATGAGCAGTTCTTC.

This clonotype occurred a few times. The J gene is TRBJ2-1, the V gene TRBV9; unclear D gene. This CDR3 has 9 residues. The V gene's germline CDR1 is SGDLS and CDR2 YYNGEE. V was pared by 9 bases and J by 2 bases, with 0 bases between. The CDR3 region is CATYNEQFF. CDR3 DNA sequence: TGTGCCACCTACAATGAGCAGTTCTTC. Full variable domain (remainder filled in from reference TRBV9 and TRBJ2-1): DSGVTQTPKHLITATGQRVTLRCSPRSGDLSVYWYQQSLDQGLQFLIQYYNGEERAKGNILERFSAQQFPDLHSELNLSSLELGDSALYFCATYNEQFFGPGTRLTVL.

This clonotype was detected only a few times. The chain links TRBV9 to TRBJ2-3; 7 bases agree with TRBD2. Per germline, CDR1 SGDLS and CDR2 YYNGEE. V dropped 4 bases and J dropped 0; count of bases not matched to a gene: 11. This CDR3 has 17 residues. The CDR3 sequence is CASSLSGGGSSTDTQYF. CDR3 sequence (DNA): TGTGCCAGCAGCCTCTCGGGAGGCGGATCTAGCACAGATACGCAGTATTTT.

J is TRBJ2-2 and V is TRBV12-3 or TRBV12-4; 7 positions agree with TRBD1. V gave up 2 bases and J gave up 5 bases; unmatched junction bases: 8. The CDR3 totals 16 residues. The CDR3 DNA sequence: TGTGCCAGCAGTTTAACCCGGGTCAGGGGGACCGGGGAGCTGTTTTTT. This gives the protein CASSLTRVRGTGELFF.

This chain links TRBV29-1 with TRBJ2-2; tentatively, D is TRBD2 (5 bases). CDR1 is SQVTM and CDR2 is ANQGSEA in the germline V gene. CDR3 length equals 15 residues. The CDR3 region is CAESRGDGVSGELFF. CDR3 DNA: TGCGCAGAATCACGGGGTGACGGTGTCTCCGGGGAGCTGTTTTTT.

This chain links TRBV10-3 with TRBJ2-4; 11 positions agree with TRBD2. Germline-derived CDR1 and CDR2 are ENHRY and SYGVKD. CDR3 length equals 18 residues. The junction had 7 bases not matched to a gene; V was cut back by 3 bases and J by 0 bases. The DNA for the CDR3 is TGTGCCATCAGTGAAACTAGCGGGGGCCATGTAGCCAAAAACATTCAGTACTTC. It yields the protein CAISETSGGHVAKNIQYF.

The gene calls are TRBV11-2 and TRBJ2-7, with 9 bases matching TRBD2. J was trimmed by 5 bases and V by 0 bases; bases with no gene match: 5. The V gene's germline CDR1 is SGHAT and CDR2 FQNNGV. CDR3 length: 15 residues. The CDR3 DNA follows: TGTGCCAGCAGCTTAGAACGCCTAGCGGGAAACGAGCAGTACTTC. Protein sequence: CASSLERLAGNEQYF.

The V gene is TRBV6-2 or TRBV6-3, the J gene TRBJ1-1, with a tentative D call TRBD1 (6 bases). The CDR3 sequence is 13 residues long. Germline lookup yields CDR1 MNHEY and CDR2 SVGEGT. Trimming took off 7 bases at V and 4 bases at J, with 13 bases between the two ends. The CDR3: CASMGPRGTEAFF. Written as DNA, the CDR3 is TGTGCCAGCATGGGTCCCAGGGGCACTGAAGCTTTCTTT.

In DNA, the CDR3 is TGTGCCAGCAGTGGGCTAAACCAGGGATCCTACGAGCAGTACTTC. Amino acids: CASSGLNQGSYEQYF. This rearrangement joins TRBV28 to TRBJ2-5, with D possibly being TRBD1 (5 bases). The J call could be wrong; TRBJ2-7 is a better fit for the DNA end. Germline assignment: CDR1 MDHEN and CDR2 SYDVKM. This CDR3 is 15 amino acids long.

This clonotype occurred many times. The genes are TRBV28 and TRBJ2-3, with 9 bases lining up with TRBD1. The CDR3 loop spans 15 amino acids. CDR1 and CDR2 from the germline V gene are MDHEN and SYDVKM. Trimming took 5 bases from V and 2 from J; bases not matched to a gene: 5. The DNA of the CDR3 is TGTGCCAGCAGTGGGACAGGGTATAACACAGATACGCAGTATTTT. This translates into CASSGTGYNTDTQYF.

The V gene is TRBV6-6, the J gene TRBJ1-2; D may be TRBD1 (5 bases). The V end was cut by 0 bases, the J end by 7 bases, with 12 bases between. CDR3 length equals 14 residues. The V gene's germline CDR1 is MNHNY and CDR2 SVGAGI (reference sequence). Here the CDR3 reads CASSYSNRLSGYTF. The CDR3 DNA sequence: TGTGCCAGCAGTTACTCCAACAGGCTATCTGGCTACACCTTC.

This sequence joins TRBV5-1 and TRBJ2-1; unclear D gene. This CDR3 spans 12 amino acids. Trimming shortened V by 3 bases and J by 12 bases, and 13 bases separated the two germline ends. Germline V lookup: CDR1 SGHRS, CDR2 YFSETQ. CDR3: CASSYDRRGQFF. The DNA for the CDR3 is TGCGCCAGCAGCTATGACCGCCGAGGGCAGTTCTTC. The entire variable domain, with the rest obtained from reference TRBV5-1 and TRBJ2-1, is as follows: KAGVTQTPRYLIKTRGQQVTLSCSPISGHRSVSWYQQTPGQGLQFLFEYFSETQRNKGNFPGRFSGRQFSNSRSEMNVSTLELGDSALYLCASSYDRRGQFFGPGTRLTVL.

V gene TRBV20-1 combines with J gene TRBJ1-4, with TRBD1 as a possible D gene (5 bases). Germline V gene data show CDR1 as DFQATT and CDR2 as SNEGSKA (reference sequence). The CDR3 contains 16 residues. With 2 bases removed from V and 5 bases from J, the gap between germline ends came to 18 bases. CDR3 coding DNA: TGCAGTGCTAGAAAAAGGATCGGGGGAAGGAATGAAAAACTGTTTTTT. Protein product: CSARKRIGGRNEKLFF.